Sequencing of this TCR beta chain was carried out in a study of shared clonotypes between healthy human individuals. On the study more broadly: Every donor yielded three CD4 naive, three CD4 memory, two CD8 naive and one CD8 memory plate.

Sequenced by immunoSEQ multiplex PCR; TCRdb stores in-frame clones only, minus some. The sample records approximately 640,000 clones, about 90% being singletons. Study observations and caveats: Naive CD4 clonotype sharing across a few donors was 4.5% to 6%. Estimated richness was generally greater in naive than memory subsets.

Comments on this clone: Its antigen is unknown. Other DNA sequences within the sample encode an identical CDR3.

Trimming stripped 0 bases from V and 10 bases from J, with 7 bases between. Germline-derived CDR1 and CDR2 are LGHNA and YSLEER. The CDR3 is made up of 12 amino acids. CD8 memory was a combination of CD45RO+ cells and CCR7-negative CD45RA+ TemRA cells. The TCR was taken from a man between 18 and 29 years old in good health. Some clones in this sample may be carry-over from other donors' samples. The V call is TRBV4-3, the J call TRBJ2-1, with no clear D. The sequenced sample consisted of memory CD8+ T cells from PBMCs. The subset was: CD45RO+ cells pooled with CCR7-negative TemRA cells. The CDR3 region is CASSQDSREQFF. The CDR3 coding sequence is TGCGCCAGCAGCCAAGACAGTAGAGAGCAGTTCTTC.